These 20 T cell receptor beta chains were all obtained from the same sample, sequenced in a study of patients and donors after allogeneic stem cell transplantation. One entry per CDR3 protein results from TCRdb running MiXCR on the RT-PCR reads. The sample records around 150,000 distinct CDR3 sequences, roughly 31% being singletons. The specimen sequenced was blood, either unsorted or a sorted T cell fraction (not recorded which). These receptor sequences come from a human donor who was either an allogeneic HSCT recipient or a stem cell or donor lymphocyte infusion donor (not recorded which). It is not recorded whose cells these are; they may come from a transplant donor.

This clonotype was detected only a few times. The chain is built from TRBV28 and TRBJ2-1; D is perhaps TRBD1 or TRBD2 (5 bases each). The V end lost 5 bases, the J end lost 5 bases, and 10 bases lay between the germline ends. Germline assignment: CDR1 MDHEN and CDR2 SYDVKM. This CDR3 has 13 residues. Written as DNA, the CDR3 is TGTGCCAGCAGTCCGGTGGGGGACAATGAGCAGTTCTTC. This encodes CASSPVGDNEQFF.

The chain uses TRBV7-9 and TRBJ2-2, with D unresolved. Per the germline V gene, CDR1 is SEHNR and CDR2 is FQNEAQ (reference sequence). Deletions cut 1 base from V and 3 bases from J, with 9 bases between. This CDR3 is 15 amino acids long. The CDR3 DNA is TGTGCCAGCAGCTTAGGTAGGGCGGACACCGGGGAGCTGTTTTTT. Residues: CASSLGRADTGELFF.

The V gene is TRBV6-5, the J gene TRBJ1-5, with a possible D match to TRBD1 (5 bases). V was pared by 2 bases and J by 2 bases, with 7 bases between. The CDR3 has 14 amino acids. CDR1 and CDR2 from the germline V gene are MNHEY and SVGAGI. CDR3 in amino acids: CASSYRGGNQPQHF. CDR3 in DNA: TGTGCCAGCAGTTACAGGGGCGGCAATCAGCCCCAGCATTTT.

This clonotype was detected only once. The rearrangement uses TRBV6-2 or TRBV6-3 and TRBJ2-7; D unclear. Trimming pared 2 bases from V and 3 bases from J, leaving 11 bases between. In germline, CDR1 is MNHEY, CDR2 SVGEGT. This CDR3 is built from 14 residues. The CDR3 region has the DNA TGTGCCAGCAGTTACCTCATAGACGGCTACGAGCAGTACTTC. Residues: CASSYLIDGYEQYF.

In its sample, this clonotype was seen many times. The rearrangement uses TRBV12-3 or TRBV12-4 and TRBJ1-1; 7 bases agree with TRBD1. The CDR3 contains 13 residues. J lost 7 bases, V lost 6 bases, and 8 bases had no gene match. The CDR3 reads CASRATGSLEAFF. CDR3 coding DNA: TGTGCCAGCAGGGCGACAGGGAGCCTTGAAGCTTTCTTT.

This clonotype was counted once. The chain has TRBV19 and TRBJ2-7, with D perhaps assigned TRBD1 or TRBD2 (5 bases each). CDR1 and CDR2 (germline): LNHDA, SQIVND (reference sequence). This CDR3 spans 13 amino acids. Deletions cut 5 bases from V and 0 bases from J, with 8 bases between. The CDR3 sequence is CASSWDASYEQYF. CDR3 coding DNA: TGTGCCAGTAGTTGGGACGCCTCCTACGAGCAGTACTTC.

In this sample, this clonotype turned up many times. The chain combines TRBV5-1 with TRBJ1-3, with TRBD1 matching over 7 bases. Trimming cost V 3 bases and J 4 bases; bases outside gene matches: 4. The CDR3 runs 14 residues. Germline CDR1 is SGHRS and CDR2 is YFSETQ. This CDR3 is CASSSTGPGNTIYF. The DNA for the CDR3 is TGCGCCAGCAGCTCGACAGGGCCGGGAAACACCATATATTTT.

The chain couples TRBV3-1 to TRBJ2-7; the D is unclear. Looked up from germline, CDR1 is LGHDT and CDR2 is YNNKEL (reference sequence). The CDR3 sequence is 13 residues long. Trimming stripped 0 bases from V and 5 bases from J, with 8 bases between. CDR3 coding DNA: TGTGCCAGCAGCCAAGATGGGTGGAACGAGCAGTACTTC. The encoded protein is CASSQDGWNEQYF.

The chain recombines TRBV20-1 with TRBJ1-6; D is unclear. The germline CDR1 and CDR2 sequences are DFQATT and SNEGSKA (reference sequence). The CDR3 runs to 16 residues. Deletions cut 3 bases from V and 7 bases from J, with 19 bases between. The CDR3 protein is CSARPAGRSLNSPLHF. In DNA form, the CDR3 reads TGCAGTGCTAGGCCGGCCGGGCGGAGCCTAAATTCACCCCTCCACTTT.

The chain couples TRBV4-3 to TRBJ2-3, with D unresolved. Germline assignment: CDR1 LGHNA and CDR2 YSLEER. V lost 0 bases, J lost 0 bases, and 10 bases lay in between. The CDR3 has 16 amino acids. The CDR3 protein is CASSQDAISSTDTQYF. The CDR3 DNA sequence: TGCGCCAGCAGCCAAGATGCCATTTCTAGCACAGATACGCAGTATTTT.

The chain joins TRBV29-1 to TRBJ2-7; 10 bases are a match to TRBD2. Germline values: CDR1 SQVTM, CDR2 ANQGSEA. The CDR3 has 13 amino acids. The junction had 7 bases not matched to a gene; V was cut back by 5 bases and J by 6 bases. The CDR3 DNA reads as TGCAGCGTTTGGAGCCTAGCGGGAGTCGAGCAGTACTTC. Protein sequence: CSVWSLAGVEQYF.

To note about this clonotype: Relative to the germline gene, one junction end is altered; a read error may explain this. The chain combines TRBV7-9 with TRBJ2-1, with D tentatively TRBD1 (6 bases). Germline assignment: CDR1 SEHNR and CDR2 FQNEAQ (reference sequence). This CDR3 comprises 11 residues. The CDR3 nucleotides are TGTGCCAGCAGCTCAGGGGAATATGGGATCTTC. Amino acids: CASSSGEYGIF.

In this sample, this clonotype turned up many times. The chain carries TRBV5-1 and TRBJ2-1; TRBD2 aligns across 7 bases. The CDR3 runs to 15 residues. Germline CDR1 reads SGHRS; CDR2 reads YFSETQ. The V segment lost 1 base and the J segment 5 bases; nucleotides outside the gene matches: 6. DNA of the CDR3: TGCGCCAGCAGCTTGAAGGGAGGGGCTGACAATGAGCAGTTCTTC. Translating gives CASSLKGGADNEQFF.

This clonotype was seen repeatedly, ten times or more. CDR3 DNA: TGCAGCGGGGGACAGGGTATCTCTCCCCTTAAAGCTTTCTTT. Residues: CSGGQGISPLKAFF. V usage is TRBV29-1 and J usage is TRBJ1-1; 9 bases line up with TRBD1. With V trimmed by 7 bases and J by 9 bases, 15 bases remained unmatched. The CDR3 extends over 14 amino acids. Germline V lookup: CDR1 SQVTM, CDR2 ANQGSEA.

CDR3 nucleotide sequence: TGTGCTAGTGGTTTGGGTACAGGGGAGGCCCAGTACTTC. Amino acids: CASGLGTGEAQYF. The gene calls are TRBV12-5 and TRBJ2-5; TRBD1 is a possible D gene (7 bases). The CDR3 has 13 amino acids. Germline V gives CDR1 LGHNT, CDR2 FRNRAP. V lost 1 base and J lost 9, with 12 bases in between.

This clonotype has a handful of counts. This chain uses TRBV11-1 with TRBJ2-7; the D gene is possibly TRBD2 (5 bases). With 1 base removed from V and 5 bases from J, the gap between germline ends came to 12 bases. Looked up from germline, CDR1 is SGHAT and CDR2 is FQDESV (reference sequence). There are 14 residues in the CDR3. The CDR3 nucleotides read TGTGCCAGCAGCTTAGACAACGGACTGCACGAGCAGTACTTC. This encodes CASSLDNGLHEQYF.

The CDR3 region has the DNA TGTGCCAGCAGTCGGGACAGGGGTAACACTGAAGCTTTCTTT. This translates into CASSRDRGNTEAFF. V and J are TRBV27 and TRBJ1-1; 10 bases map to TRBD1. CDR3 length equals 14 residues. Germline trimming cut 5 bases from V and 2 bases from J; bases unmatched to any gene: 2. In germline, CDR1 is MNHEY, CDR2 SMNVEV (reference sequence).

In DNA form, the CDR3 reads TGCAGCGTTGAAGACCCCCTGGGACCCGGGGGCACTGAAGCTTTCTTT. Its protein product is CSVEDPLGPGGTEAFF. The chain carries TRBV29-1 and TRBJ1-1; D might be TRBD1 (5 bases). CDR1 and CDR2 (germline): SQVTM, ANQGSEA. The CDR3 covers 16 residues. The V end lost 0 bases, the J end lost 4 bases, and 18 bases lay between the germline ends.

V usage is TRBV4-3 and J usage is TRBJ1-5; 7 positions agree with TRBD1. In germline, CDR1 is LGHNA, CDR2 YSLEER. Trimming removed 0 bases from V and 6 bases from J; junction bases left unmatched: 5. The CDR3 runs 15 residues. The CDR3 DNA follows: TGCGCCAGCAGCCAAGACCGAGGGGGCTCTCAGCCCCAGCATTTT. This encodes CASSQDRGGSQPQHF.

The chain employs TRBV20-1 and TRBJ2-4; D gene unclear. Per germline, CDR1 DFQATT and CDR2 SNEGSKA (reference sequence). The CDR3 contains 15 residues. Trimming shortened V by 0 bases and J by 1 base, and 10 bases separated the two germline ends. The CDR3, as DNA: TGCAGTGCTAGAGATCCCCAAAGCGCCAAAAACATTCAGTACTTC. As protein: CSARDPQSAKNIQYF.